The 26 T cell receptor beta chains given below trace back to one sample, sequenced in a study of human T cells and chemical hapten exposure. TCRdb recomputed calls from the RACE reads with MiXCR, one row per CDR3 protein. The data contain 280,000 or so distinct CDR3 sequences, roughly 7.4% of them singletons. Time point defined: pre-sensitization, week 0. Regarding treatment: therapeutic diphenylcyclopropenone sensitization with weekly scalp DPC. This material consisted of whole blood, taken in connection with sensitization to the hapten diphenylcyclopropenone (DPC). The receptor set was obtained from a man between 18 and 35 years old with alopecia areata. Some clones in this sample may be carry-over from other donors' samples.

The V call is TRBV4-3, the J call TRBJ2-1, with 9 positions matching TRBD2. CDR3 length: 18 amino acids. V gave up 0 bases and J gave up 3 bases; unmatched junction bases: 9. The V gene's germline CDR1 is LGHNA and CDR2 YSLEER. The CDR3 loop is CASSQDVLAGHFYNEQFF. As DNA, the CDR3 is TGCGCCAGCAGCCAAGATGTGCTAGCGGGGCATTTCTACAATGAGCAGTTCTTC.

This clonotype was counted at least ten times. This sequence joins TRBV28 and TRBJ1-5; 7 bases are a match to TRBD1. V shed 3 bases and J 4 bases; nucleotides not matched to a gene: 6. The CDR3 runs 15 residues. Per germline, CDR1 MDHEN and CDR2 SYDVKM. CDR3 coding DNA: TGTGCCAGCAGTTTGAGGGGGCGGTTTAATCAGCCCCAGCATTTT. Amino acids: CASSLRGRFNQPQHF.

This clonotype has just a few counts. The CDR3 sequence is CASSLSMNTGELFF. In nucleotides, the CDR3 is TGTGCCAGCAGCTTAAGTATGAACACCGGGGAGCTGTTTTTT. This chain uses TRBV7-9 with TRBJ2-2; D call uncertain. Germline V gene data show CDR1 as SEHNR and CDR2 as FQNEAQ (reference sequence). V was shortened by 2 bases and J by 1 base, with 5 bases between the two germline ends. CDR3 length equals 14 residues.

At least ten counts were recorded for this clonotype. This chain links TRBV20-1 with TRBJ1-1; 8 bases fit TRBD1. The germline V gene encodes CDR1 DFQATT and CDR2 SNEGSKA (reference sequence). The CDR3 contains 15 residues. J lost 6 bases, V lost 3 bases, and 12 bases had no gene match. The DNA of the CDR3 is TGCAGTGCTAGCCCGAACGGACAGGGCACGGCTGAAGCTTTCTTT. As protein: CSASPNGQGTAEAFF.

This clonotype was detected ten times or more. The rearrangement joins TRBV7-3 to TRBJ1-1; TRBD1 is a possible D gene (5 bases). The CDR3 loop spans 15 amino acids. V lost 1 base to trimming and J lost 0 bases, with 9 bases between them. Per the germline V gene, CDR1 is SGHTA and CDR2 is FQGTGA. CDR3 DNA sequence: TGTGCCAGCAGCTTAATGTCAGGGATGAACACTGAAGCTTTCTTT. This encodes CASSLMSGMNTEAFF.

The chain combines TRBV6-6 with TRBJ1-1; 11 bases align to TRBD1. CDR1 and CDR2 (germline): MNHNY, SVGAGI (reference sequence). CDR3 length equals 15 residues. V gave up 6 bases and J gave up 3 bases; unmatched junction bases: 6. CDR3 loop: CASRRTGGRDTEAFF. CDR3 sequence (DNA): TGTGCCAGCAGGAGGACAGGGGGCAGGGACACTGAAGCTTTCTTT.

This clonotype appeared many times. The CDR3 sequence: CASSPRTLDTQYF. The DNA of the CDR3 is TGCGCCAGCAGCCCTAGGACCCTAGATACGCAGTATTTT. The chain recombines TRBV4-3 with TRBJ2-3; unclear D gene. CDR1 LGHNA and CDR2 YSLEER come from the germline V gene. The germline V and J ends were trimmed by 4 bases and 5 bases, with 10 bases remaining between them. CDR3 length: 13 amino acids.

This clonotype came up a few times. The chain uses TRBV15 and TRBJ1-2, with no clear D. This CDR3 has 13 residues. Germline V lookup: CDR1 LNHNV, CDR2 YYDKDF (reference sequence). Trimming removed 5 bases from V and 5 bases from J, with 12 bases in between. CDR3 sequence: CATSDTTVYGYTF. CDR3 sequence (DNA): TGTGCCACCAGCGACACGACCGTGTATGGCTACACCTTC.

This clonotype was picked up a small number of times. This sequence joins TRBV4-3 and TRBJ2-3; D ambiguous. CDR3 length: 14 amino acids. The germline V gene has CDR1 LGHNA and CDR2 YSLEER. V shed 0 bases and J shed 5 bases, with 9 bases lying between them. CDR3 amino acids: CASSQDLSQDTQYF. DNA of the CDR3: TGCGCCAGCAGCCAAGATCTTTCCCAAGATACGCAGTATTTT.

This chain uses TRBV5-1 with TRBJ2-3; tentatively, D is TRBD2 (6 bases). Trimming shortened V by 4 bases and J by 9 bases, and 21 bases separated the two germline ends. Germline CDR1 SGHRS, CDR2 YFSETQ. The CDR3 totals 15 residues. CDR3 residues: CASSPLSGGVRTQYF. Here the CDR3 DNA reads TGCGCCAGCAGCCCCCTCTCCGGAGGGGTCCGCACGCAGTATTTT.

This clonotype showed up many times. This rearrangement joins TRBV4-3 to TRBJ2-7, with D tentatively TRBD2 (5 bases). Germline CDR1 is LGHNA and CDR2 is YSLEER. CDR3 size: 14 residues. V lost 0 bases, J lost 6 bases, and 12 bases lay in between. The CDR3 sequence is CASSQDVRGSEQYF. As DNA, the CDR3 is TGCGCCAGCAGCCAAGATGTCCGGGGATCCGAGCAGTACTTC.

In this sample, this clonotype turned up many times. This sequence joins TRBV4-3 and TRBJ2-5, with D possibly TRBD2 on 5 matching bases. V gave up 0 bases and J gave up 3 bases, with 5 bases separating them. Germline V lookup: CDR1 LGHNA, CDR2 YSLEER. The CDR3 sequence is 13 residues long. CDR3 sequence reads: CASSQDSEETQYF. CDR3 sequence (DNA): TGCGCCAGCAGCCAAGATAGCGAAGAGACCCAGTACTTC.

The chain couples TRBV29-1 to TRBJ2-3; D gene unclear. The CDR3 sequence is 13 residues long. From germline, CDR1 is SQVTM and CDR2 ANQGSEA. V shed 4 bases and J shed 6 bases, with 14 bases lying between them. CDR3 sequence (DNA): TGCAGCGTTGTTGTTGACATCGCGGATACGCAGTATTTT. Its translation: CSVVVDIADTQYF.

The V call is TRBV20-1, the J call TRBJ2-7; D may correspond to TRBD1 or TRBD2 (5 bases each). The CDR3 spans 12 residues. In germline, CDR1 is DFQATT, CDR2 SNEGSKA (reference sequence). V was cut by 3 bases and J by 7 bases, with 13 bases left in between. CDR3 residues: CSARRGVEEQYF. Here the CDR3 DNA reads TGCAGTGCTAGGCGAGGGGTTGAGGAGCAGTACTTC.

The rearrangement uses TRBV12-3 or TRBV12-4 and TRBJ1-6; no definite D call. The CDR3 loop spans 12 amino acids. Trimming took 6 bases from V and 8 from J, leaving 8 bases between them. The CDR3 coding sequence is TGTGCCAGCAGGGAAGCTTATTCACCCCTCCACTTT. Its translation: CASREAYSPLHF.

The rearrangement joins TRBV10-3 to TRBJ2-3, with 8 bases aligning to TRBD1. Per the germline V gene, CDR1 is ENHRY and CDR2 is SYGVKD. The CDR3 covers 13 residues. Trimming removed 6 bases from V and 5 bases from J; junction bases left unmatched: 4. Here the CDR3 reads CAIRAGGVDTQYF. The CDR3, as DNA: TGTGCCATCAGGGCAGGGGGCGTAGATACGCAGTATTTT.

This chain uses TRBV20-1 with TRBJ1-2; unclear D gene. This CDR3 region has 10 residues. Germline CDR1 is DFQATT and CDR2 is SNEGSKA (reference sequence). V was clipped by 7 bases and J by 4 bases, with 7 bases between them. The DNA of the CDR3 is TGCAGTGTCGGAGCCTATGGCTACACCTTC. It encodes CSVGAYGYTF.

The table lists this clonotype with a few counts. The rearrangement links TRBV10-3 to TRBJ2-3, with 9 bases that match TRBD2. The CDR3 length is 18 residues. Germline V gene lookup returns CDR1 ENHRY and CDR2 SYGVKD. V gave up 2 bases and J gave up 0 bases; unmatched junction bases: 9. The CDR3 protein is CAISEERGALTSTDTQYF. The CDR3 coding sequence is TGTGCCATCAGTGAGGAGCGGGGGGCCTTAACTAGCACAGATACGCAGTATTTT.

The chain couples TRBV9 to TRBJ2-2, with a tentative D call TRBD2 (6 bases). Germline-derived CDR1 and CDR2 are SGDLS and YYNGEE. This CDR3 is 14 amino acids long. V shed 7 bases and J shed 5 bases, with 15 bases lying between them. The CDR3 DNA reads TGTGCCAGCCTCCCGGGGGTGGGTACCGGGGAGCTGTTTTTT. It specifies CASLPGVGTGELFF.

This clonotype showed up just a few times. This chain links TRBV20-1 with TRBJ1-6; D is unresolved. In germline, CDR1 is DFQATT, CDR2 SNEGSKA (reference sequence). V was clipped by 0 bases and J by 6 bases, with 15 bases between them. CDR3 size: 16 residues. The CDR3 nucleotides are TGCAGTGCTAGAGATAGGCATGCCGGCGGTAATTCACCCCTCCACTTT. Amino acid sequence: CSARDRHAGGNSPLHF.

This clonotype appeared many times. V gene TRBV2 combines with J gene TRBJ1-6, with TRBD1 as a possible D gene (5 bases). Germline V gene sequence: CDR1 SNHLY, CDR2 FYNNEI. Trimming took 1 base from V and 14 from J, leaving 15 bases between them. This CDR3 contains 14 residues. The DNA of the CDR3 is TGTGCCAGCAGTGAAGTGGCAGGGAGGGTCACCCTCCACTTT. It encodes CASSEVAGRVTLHF.

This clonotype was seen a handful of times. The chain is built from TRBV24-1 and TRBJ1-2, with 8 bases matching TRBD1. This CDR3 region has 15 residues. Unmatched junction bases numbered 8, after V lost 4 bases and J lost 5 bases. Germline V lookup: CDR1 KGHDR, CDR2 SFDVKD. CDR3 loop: CATSEPGQGGYGYTF. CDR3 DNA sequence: TGTGCCACCAGTGAGCCTGGACAGGGCGGATATGGCTACACCTTC.

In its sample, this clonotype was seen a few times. As DNA, the CDR3 is TGCGCCAGCAGCGCCACTAGCCCCGGGGAGCTGTTTTTT. This encodes CASSATSPGELFF. The chain joins TRBV5-1 to TRBJ2-2; D might be TRBD2 (6 bases). Looked up from germline, CDR1 is SGHRS and CDR2 is YFSETQ. Trimming took 4 bases from V and 6 from J, leaving 10 bases between them. This CDR3 has 13 amino acids.

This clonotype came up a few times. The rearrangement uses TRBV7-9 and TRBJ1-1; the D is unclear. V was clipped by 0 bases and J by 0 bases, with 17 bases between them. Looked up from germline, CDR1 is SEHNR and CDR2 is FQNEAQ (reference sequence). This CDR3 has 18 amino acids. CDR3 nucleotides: TGTGCCAGCAGCTTAGCCCCCCTGATCGGCCCTTTGAACACTGAAGCTTTCTTT. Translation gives CASSLAPLIGPLNTEAFF.

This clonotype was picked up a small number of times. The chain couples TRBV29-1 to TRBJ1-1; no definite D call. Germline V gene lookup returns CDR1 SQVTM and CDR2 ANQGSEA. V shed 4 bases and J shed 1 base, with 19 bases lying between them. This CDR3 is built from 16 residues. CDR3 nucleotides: TGCAGCGTTGTGGCTGGCTTGACCAGACCGAACACTGAAGCTTTCTTT. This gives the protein CSVVAGLTRPNTEAFF. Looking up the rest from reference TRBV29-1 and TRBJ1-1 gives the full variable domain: SAVISQKPSRDICQRGTSLTIQCQVDSQVTMMFWYRQQPGQSLTLIATANQGSEATYESGFVIDKFPISRPNLTFSTLTVSNMSPEDSSIYLCSVVAGLTRPNTEAFFGQGTRLTVV.

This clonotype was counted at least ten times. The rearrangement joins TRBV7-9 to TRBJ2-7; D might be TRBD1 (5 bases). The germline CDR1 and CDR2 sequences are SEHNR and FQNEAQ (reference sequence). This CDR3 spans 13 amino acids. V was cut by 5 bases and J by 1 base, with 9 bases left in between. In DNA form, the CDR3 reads TGTGCCAGCAGCCCGGACACATCCTACGAGCAGTACGTC. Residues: CASSPDTSYEQYV.